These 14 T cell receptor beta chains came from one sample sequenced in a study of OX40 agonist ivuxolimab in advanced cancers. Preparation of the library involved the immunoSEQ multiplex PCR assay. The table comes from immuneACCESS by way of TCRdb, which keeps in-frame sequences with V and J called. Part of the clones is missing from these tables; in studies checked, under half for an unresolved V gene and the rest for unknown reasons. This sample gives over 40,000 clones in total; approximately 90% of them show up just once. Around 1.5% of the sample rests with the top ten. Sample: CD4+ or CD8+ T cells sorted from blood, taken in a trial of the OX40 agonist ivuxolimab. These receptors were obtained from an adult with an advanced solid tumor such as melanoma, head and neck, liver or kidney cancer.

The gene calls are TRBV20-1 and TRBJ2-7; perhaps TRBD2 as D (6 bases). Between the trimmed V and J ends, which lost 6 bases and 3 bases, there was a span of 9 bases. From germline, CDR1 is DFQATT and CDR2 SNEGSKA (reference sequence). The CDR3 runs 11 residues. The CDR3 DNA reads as TGCAGTGCCAGGGAGGACTACGAGCAGTACTTC. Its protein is CSAREDYEQYF.

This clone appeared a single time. The CDR3 region is CASSSWTGLSNTGELFF. In DNA, the CDR3 is TGTGCCAGCAGCTCATGGACAGGGCTTTCGAACACCGGGGAGCTGTTTTTT. The rearrangement uses TRBV11-2 and TRBJ2-2, with 8 bases fitting TRBD1. Germline V CDR1 and CDR2: SGHAT, FQNNGV. The CDR3 extends over 17 amino acids. The trim removed 4 bases at V and 0 bases at J, leaving 7 bases unmatched.

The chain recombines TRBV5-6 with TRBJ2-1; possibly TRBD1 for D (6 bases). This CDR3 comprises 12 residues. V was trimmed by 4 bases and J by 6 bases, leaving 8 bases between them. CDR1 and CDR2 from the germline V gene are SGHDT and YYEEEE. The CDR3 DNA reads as TGTGCCAGCAGCCCGGACAGCAATGAGCAGTTCTTC. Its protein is CASSPDSNEQFF.

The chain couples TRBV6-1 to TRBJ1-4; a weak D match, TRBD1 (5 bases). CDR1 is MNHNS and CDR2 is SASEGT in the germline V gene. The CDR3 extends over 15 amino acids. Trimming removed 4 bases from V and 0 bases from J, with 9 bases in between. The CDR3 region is CASSGGLSTNEKLFF. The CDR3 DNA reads TGTGCCAGCAGTGGGGGACTTTCAACTAATGAAAAACTGTTTTTT.

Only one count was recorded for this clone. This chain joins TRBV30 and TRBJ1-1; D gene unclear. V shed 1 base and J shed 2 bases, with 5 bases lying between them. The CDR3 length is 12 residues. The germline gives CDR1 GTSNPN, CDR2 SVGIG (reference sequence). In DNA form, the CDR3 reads TGTGCCTGGAGTGGGGTAAACACTGAAGCTTTCTTT. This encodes CAWSGVNTEAFF.

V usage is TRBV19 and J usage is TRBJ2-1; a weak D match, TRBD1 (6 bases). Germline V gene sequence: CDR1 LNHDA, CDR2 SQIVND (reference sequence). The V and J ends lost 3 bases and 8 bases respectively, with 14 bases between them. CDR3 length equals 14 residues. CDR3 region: CASSIGRGNDEQFF. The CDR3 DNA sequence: TGTGCCAGTAGTATCGGCAGGGGAAATGATGAGCAGTTCTTC.

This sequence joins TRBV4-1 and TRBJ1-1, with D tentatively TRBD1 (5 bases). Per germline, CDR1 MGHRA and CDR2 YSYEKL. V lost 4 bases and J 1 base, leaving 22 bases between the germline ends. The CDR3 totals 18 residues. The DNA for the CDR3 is TGCGCCAGCAGCCTTACCGACAGTCCCCGATCGGGGAACACTGAAGCTTTCTTT. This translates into CASSLTDSPRSGNTEAFF.

The CDR3 DNA sequence: TGTGCCAGCACCGGGCACATGGGCTACACCTTC. The encoded protein is CASTGHMGYTF. This sequence joins TRBV6-1 and TRBJ1-2; D is uncertain. The germline V and J ends were trimmed by 7 bases and 8 bases, with 11 bases remaining between them. Germline loops: CDR1 MNHNS, CDR2 SASEGT. The CDR3 has 11 amino acids.

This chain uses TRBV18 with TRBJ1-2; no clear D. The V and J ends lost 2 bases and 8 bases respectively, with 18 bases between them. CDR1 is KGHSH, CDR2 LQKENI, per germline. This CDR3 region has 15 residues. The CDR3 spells CASSPGQLSPEGYTF. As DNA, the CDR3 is TGTGCCAGCTCACCAGGCCAGCTCTCTCCTGAAGGCTACACCTTC.

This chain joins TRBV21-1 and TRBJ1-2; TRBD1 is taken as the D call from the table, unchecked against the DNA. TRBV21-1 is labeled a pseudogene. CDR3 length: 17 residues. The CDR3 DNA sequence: TGTGCCAGCAGCCCCCCCCGTCGGGACAGGGAGAACTATGGCTACACCTTC. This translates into CASSPPRRDRENYGYTF.

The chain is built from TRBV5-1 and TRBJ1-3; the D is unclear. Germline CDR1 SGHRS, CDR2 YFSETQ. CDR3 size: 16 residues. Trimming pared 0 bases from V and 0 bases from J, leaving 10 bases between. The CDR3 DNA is TGCGCCAGCAGCTTGGGCCAGCCAATCTCTGGAAACACCATATATTTT. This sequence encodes CASSLGQPISGNTIYF.

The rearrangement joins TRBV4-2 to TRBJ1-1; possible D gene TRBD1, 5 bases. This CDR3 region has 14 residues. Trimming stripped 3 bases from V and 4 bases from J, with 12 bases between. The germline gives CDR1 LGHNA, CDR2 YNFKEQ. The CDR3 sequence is CASSHPGGVTEAFF. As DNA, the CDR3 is TGTGCCAGCAGCCACCCCGGGGGGGTCACTGAAGCTTTCTTT.

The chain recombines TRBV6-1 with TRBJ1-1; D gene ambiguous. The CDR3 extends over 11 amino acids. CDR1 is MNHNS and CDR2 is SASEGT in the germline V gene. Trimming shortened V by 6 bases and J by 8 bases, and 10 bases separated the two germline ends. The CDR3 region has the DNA TGTGCCAGCAGGGGAAGGAACGAAGCTTTCTTT. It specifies CASRGRNEAFF.

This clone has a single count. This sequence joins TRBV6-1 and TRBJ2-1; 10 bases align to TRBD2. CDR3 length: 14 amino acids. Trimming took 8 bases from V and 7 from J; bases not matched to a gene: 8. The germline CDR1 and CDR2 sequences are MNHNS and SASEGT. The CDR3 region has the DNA TGTGCCAGCTCTAGCGGGAGATCCACGAATGAGCAGTTCTTC. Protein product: CASSSGRSTNEQFF.